The rows below give T cell receptor beta chains drawn from one sample of a study of response to subunit inactivated influenza vaccine. TCRdb reprocessed the RT-PCR reads via MiXCR and lists one record per CDR3 protein. Of more than 250,000 distinct CDR3 sequences detected, around a fifth appear once; the ten largest clones hold about 9.4%. Sample: PBMCs from blood, taken less than 22 months after vaccination. These receptors were collected from a man between 50 and 69 years old who received an inactivated influenza vaccine. The CDR3 runs from the conserved cysteine through the conserved F or W. A D gene is named only where the DNA matches it firmly. Clone size, where shown, is once, few, many, or a class for clones that have expanded.

CDR3 length	clone size	V gene	J gene	D gene	CDR3 protein	CDR3 DNA
14	few	TRBV7-6	TRBJ2-1	-	CASSLKRFYNEQFF	TGTGCCAGCAGCTTAAAACGGTTCTACAATGAGCAGTTCTTC
13	few	TRBV2	TRBJ1-5	-	CASLIHPNQPQHF	TGTGCCAGCTTAATCCATCCGAATCAGCCCCAGCATTTT
13	-	TRBV5-1	TRBJ1-1	-	CASSLEFGDEAFF	TGCGCCAGCAGCTTGGAGTTCGGGGACGAAGCTTTCTTT
16	few	TRBV7-9	TRBJ2-1	TRBD2	CASSYGTSGVYNEQFF	TGTGCCAGCAGCTACGGGACTAGCGGTGTATACAATGAGCAGTTCTTC
14	few	TRBV28	TRBJ2-7	TRBD2	CASHSGGAAYEQYF	TGTGCCAGCCACTCGGGAGGGGCCGCCTACGAGCAGTACTTC
15	-	TRBV5-1	TRBJ2-1	TRBD2	CASRLAGGLYNEQFF	TGCGCCAGTAGACTAGCGGGAGGGCTCTACAATGAGCAGTTCTTC
15	-	TRBV14	TRBJ2-3	-	CASSQDPFYRDTQYF	TGTGCCAGCAGCCAAGATCCGTTCTACAGAGATACGCAGTATTTT
15	few	TRBV7-9	TRBJ1-1	-	CASSQSGHKNTEAFF	TGTGCCAGCAGCCAATCGGGACATAAGAACACTGAAGCTTTCTTT
17	few	TRBV11-2	TRBJ1-5	-	CASSLGSAPSYNQPQHF	TGTGCCAGCAGCTTAGGTTCCGCTCCTTCTTACAATCAGCCCCAGCATTTT
14	-	TRBV7-8	TRBJ1-2	-	CASSLVLQGYGYTF	TGTGCCAGCAGCTTAGTGCTACAGGGTTATGGCTACACCTTC
13	few	TRBV20-1	TRBJ2-3	-	CSAAPGYTDTQYF	TGCAGTGCCGCCCCTGGATACACAGATACGCAGTATTTT
13	few	TRBV7-9	TRBJ1-1	-	CASSLFENTEAFF	TGTGCCAGCAGCTTATTTGAGAACACTGAAGCTTTCTTT
14	many	TRBV20-1	TRBJ1-6	-	CSATLGTGVSPLHF	TGCAGTGCTACCCTCGGCACGGGGGTCTCACCCCTCCACTTT
12	-	TRBV5-1	TRBJ2-7	-	CASKDGAYEQYF	TGCGCCAGCAAGGACGGGGCCTACGAGCAGTACTTC
14	-	TRBV12-3/TRBV12-4	TRBJ2-3	TRBD2	CASIYRGGEDTQYF	TGTGCCAGCATTTATCGGGGGGGCGAAGATACGCAGTATTTT
14	-	TRBV7-2	TRBJ1-2	-	CASSLAGFTYGYTF	TGTGCCAGCAGCTTAGCGGGCTTCACCTATGGCTACACCTTC
15	few	TRBV20-1	TRBJ2-3	-	CSARGGRASTDTQYF	TGCAGTGCTAGAGGGGGTCGGGCTAGCACAGATACGCAGTATTTT
15	-	TRBV7-6	TRBJ2-7	-	CASSLVQAGIAEQYF	TGTGCCAGCAGCTTAGTGCAGGCTGGGATAGCCGAGCAGTACTTC
13	-	TRBV28	TRBJ2-7	-	CASSTLDRFEQYF	TGTGCCAGCAGTACCCTCGACAGATTCGAGCAGTACTTC
13	few	TRBV6-2/TRBV6-3	TRBJ1-5	-	CASRDHSNQPQHF	TGTGCCAGCAGGGACCATAGCAATCAGCCCCAGCATTTT
12	-	TRBV9	TRBJ2-7	-	CASSEPREVVSF	TGTGCCAGCAGCGAGCCCAGGGAGGTGGTAAGCTTC
12	few	TRBV12-3/TRBV12-4	TRBJ1-2	-	CASSLRNYGYTF	TGTGCCAGCAGTTTACGGAACTATGGCTACACCTTC
15	few	TRBV18	TRBJ2-2	-	CASSPYRSNTGELFF	TGTGCCAGCTCACCATACAGATCGAACACCGGGGAGCTGTTTTTT
13	-	TRBV7-2	TRBJ2-3	-	CASSLLGRDTQYF	TGTGCCAGCAGCTTACTTGGACGAGATACGCAGTATTTT
15	few	TRBV11-2	TRBJ1-6	TRBD1	CASSARTGANSPLHF	TGTGCCAGCAGCGCTAGGACAGGGGCTAATTCACCCCTCCACTTT
13	-	TRBV19	TRBJ1-6	-	CVVGGSYNSPLHF	TGTGTCGTAGGAGGCTCCTATAATTCACCCCTCCACTTT
17	many	TRBV4-2	TRBJ1-1	-	CASSQPREGVGNTEAFF	TGTGCCAGCAGCCAACCGAGGGAAGGGGTTGGGAACACTGAAGCTTTCTTT
17	few	TRBV4-2	TRBJ2-4	-	CASSQDGAGLAKNIQYF	TGTGCCAGCAGCCAAGATGGGGCGGGGCTAGCCAAAAACATTCAGTACTTC
13	few	TRBV4-1	TRBJ2-7	-	CASSQDPGGEQYF	TGCGCCAGCAGCCAAGATCCCGGGGGCGAGCAGTACTTC
13	few	TRBV28	TRBJ2-1	-	CASSLPAPAEQFF	TGTGCCAGCAGTTTACCGGCCCCCGCTGAGCAGTTCTTC
13	-	TRBV20-1	TRBJ2-7	-	CSARERANYEQYF	TGCAGTGCTAGAGAACGCGCGAACTACGAGCAGTACTTC
15	-	TRBV4-3	TRBJ2-3	TRBD2	CASSPTSGRRATQYF	TGCGCCAGCAGTCCGACTAGCGGGAGAAGAGCTACGCAGTATTTT
10	many	TRBV29-1	TRBJ2-5	-	CSVAQETQYF	TGCAGCGTAGCACAAGAGACCCAGTACTTC
19	many	TRBV20-1	TRBJ1-2	-	CSARGGGIPITPVNYGYTF	TGCAGTGCTAGAGGGGGGGGAATCCCGATTACACCAGTCAACTATGGCTACACCTTC
12	few	TRBV29-1	TRBJ2-7	-	CSVGSGLSEQYF	TGCAGCGTTGGGTCAGGTCTGAGCGAGCAGTACTTC
17	few	TRBV5-1	TRBJ2-2	TRBD1	CASSLATGGSNTGELFF	TGCGCCAGCAGCTTGGCGACAGGGGGATCGAACACCGGGGAGCTGTTTTTT
15	few	TRBV24-1	TRBJ2-1	TRBD1	CATSDPGQGALDKFF	TGTGCCACCAGTGATCCGGGACAGGGGGCCCTGGATAAGTTCTTC
15	-	TRBV6-2/TRBV6-3	TRBJ1-1	TRBD1	CASSYTGDRYTEAFF	TGTGCCAGCAGTTACACTGGGGACAGGTACACTGAAGCTTTCTTT
15	-	TRBV19	TRBJ1-1	TRBD1	CASSTQGEGGTEAFF	TGTGCCAGTAGTACGCAGGGGGAGGGCGGCACTGAAGCTTTCTTT
15	-	TRBV3-1	TRBJ1-2	-	CASSHNSIGPYGYTF	TGTGCCAGCAGCCATAACAGTATAGGCCCCTATGGCTACACCTTC
17	-	TRBV25-1	TRBJ1-5	-	CARQAGGLWHRFQPQHF	TGTGCCCGACAAGCTGGGGGTTTGTGGCACCGGTTCCAGCCCCAGCATTTT
15	few	TRBV5-1	TRBJ1-4	-	CASSLAGRADEKLFF	TGCGCCAGCAGCTTGGCCGGTCGGGCGGATGAAAAACTGTTTTTT
16	few	TRBV3-1	TRBJ2-1	TRBD2	CASSRSRTSSYNEQFF	TGTGCCAGCAGCCGATCTAGGACTAGCTCCTACAATGAGCAGTTCTTC
16	-	TRBV5-1	TRBJ1-1	-	CASSFHESSQGAEAFF	TGCGCCAGCAGCTTCCATGAATCCTCTCAGGGCGCTGAAGCTTTCTTT
15	-	TRBV7-2	TRBJ2-3	-	CASTLGVGHADTQYF	TGTGCCAGCACCCTCGGCGTGGGGCACGCAGATACGCAGTATTTT
15	-	TRBV3-1	TRBJ1-5	-	CASSQSLGGHQPQHF	TGTGCCAGCAGCCAGTCCCTGGGGGGCCATCAGCCCCAGCATTTT
15	few	TRBV5-6	TRBJ2-3	TRBD1	CASSPGQGVPDTQYF	TGTGCCAGCAGCCCCGGACAGGGGGTCCCAGATACGCAGTATTTT
14	few	TRBV4-3	TRBJ1-6	TRBD1	CASSQATGDSPLHF	TGCGCCAGCAGCCAGGCAACAGGGGATTCACCCCTCCACTTT
14	-	TRBV7-2	TRBJ1-6	TRBD1	CASSSGTGYSPLHF	TGTGCCAGCAGCTCCGGGACAGGATATTCACCCCTCCACTTT
16	-	TRBV12-3/TRBV12-4	TRBJ2-7	-	CASSLRQAGRSYEQYF	TGTGCCAGCAGTTTACGTCAGGCGGGTCGCTCCTACGAGCAGTACTTC
15	-	TRBV28	TRBJ2-3	TRBD1	CASSPWDRGTDTQYF	TGTGCCAGCAGTCCGTGGGACAGGGGGACAGATACGCAGTATTTT
15	-	TRBV6-5	TRBJ1-4	TRBD1	CASSYSIQGQEKLFF	TGTGCCAGCAGTTACTCGATACAGGGGCAGGAAAAACTGTTTTTT
13	-	TRBV27	TRBJ2-3	-	CASSLYRLDTQYF	TGTGCCAGCAGTTTATATAGGTTGGATACGCAGTATTTT
15	few	TRBV4-1	TRBJ2-1	-	CASSRDSQSYNEQFF	TGCGCCAGCAGCCGAGACAGCCAGTCCTACAATGAGCAGTTCTTC
14	-	TRBV9	TRBJ1-4	-	CASTTGGANEKLFF	TGTGCCAGCACCACCGGGGGGGCTAATGAAAAACTGTTTTTT
14	-	TRBV7-2	TRBJ2-3	TRBD1	CASSLDKGTDRQYF	TGTGCCAGCAGCTTAGATAAGGGGACAGATAGGCAGTATTTT
14	-	TRBV7-2	TRBJ2-7	-	CASSLDWSAYEQYF	TGTGCCAGCAGCTTAGATTGGTCGGCCTACGAGCAGTACTTC
15	few	TRBV5-5	TRBJ1-2	-	CASSLTPSDYYGYTF	TGTGCCAGCAGCTTAACCCCGTCGGACTACTATGGCTACACCTTC
13	few	TRBV12-3/TRBV12-4	TRBJ2-2	-	CACQGRNTGELFF	TGTGCCTGTCAAGGCAGGAACACCGGGGAGCTGTTTTTT